A single sample gave rise to the 22 T cell receptor beta chains below, sequenced in a study of blood T cell repertoires in COVID-19. Only in-frame clones appear in the TCRdb table, and some are missing; sequencing was by immunoSEQ multiplex PCR. The sample gives a few hundred thousand clones, 80% to 90% of which show up once; around 1% is in the top ten. The sequenced sample was PBMCs or T cells enriched from blood (not recorded which). The receptors were gathered from a man aged 18 to 35 who had recovered from COVID-19.

This clone was seen just once. The chain recombines TRBV5-1 with TRBJ1-2; D may be TRBD1 (6 bases). The V end was cut by 0 bases, the J end by 2 bases, with 11 bases between. The CDR3 length is 15 residues. CDR1 and CDR2 (germline): SGHRS, YFSETQ. CDR3 nucleotides: TGCGCCAGCAGCTTGGACAGGGTGCCAAACTATGGCTACACCTTC. Protein: CASSLDRVPNYGYTF.

The chain links TRBV7-2 to TRBJ2-3; TRBD2 matches at 8 bases. This CDR3 contains 17 residues. CDR1 and CDR2 from the germline V gene are SGHTA and FQGNSA. Germline trimming cut 2 bases from V and 2 bases from J; bases unmatched to any gene: 9. The CDR3 sequence is CASSLYSAGGSTDTQYF. The CDR3 DNA is TGTGCCAGCAGCTTATATTCGGCGGGGGGCTCCACAGATACGCAGTATTTT.

The CDR3 loop is CASSEVGQGPYEQYF. Written as DNA, the CDR3 is TGTGCCAGCAGTGAAGTAGGACAGGGACCCTACGAGCAGTACTTC. V and J are TRBV6-1 and TRBJ2-7; 8 bases are shared with TRBD1. The V gene end was trimmed by 1 base and the J gene end by 2 bases; junction bases not matched to a gene: 4. Germline V CDR1 and CDR2: MNHNS, SASEGT. CDR3 length equals 15 residues.

The V gene is TRBV11-1, the J gene TRBJ2-7, with 7 bases aligning to TRBD1. CDR1 and CDR2 from the germline V gene are SGHAT and FQDESV (reference sequence). The trim removed 0 bases at V and 7 bases at J, leaving 9 bases unmatched. CDR3 length: 15 residues. CDR3 coding DNA: TGTGCCAGCAGCTTAGCAGTACAGGGGACGCGGGAGCAGTACTTC. Encoded protein: CASSLAVQGTREQYF.

This rearrangement joins TRBV6-2 or TRBV6-3 to TRBJ1-1; 10 bases line up with TRBD1. This CDR3 is 17 amino acids long. After removal of 0 bases from V and 0 bases from J, the junction contained 4 bases not matched to a gene. The germline V gene encodes CDR1 MNHEY and CDR2 SVGEGT. The DNA of the CDR3 is TGTGCCAGCAGTTACTCGGGACAGGGGCTCATGAACACTGAAGCTTTCTTT. Its protein is CASSYSGQGLMNTEAFF.

The chain is built from TRBV29-1 and TRBJ2-5; 8 bases line up with TRBD1. CDR3 length: 13 amino acids. The germline V gene encodes CDR1 SQVTM and CDR2 ANQGSEA. The V and J ends lost 6 bases and 1 base, in that order; junction bases with no gene match: 4. The CDR3 is CSVDRGRQETQYF. CDR3 coding DNA: TGCAGCGTCGACAGGGGTCGCCAAGAGACCCAGTACTTC.

The rearrangement uses TRBV7-9 and TRBJ1-2; D unresolved. The CDR3 runs to 16 residues. Germline loops: CDR1 SEHNR, CDR2 FQNEAQ (reference sequence). The germline V and J ends were trimmed by 2 bases and 6 bases, with 19 bases remaining between them. In nucleotides, the CDR3 is TGTGCCAGCAGCTTATTGTTTCCGTTGACTGACCATGGCTACACCTTC. Its protein product is CASSLLFPLTDHGYTF.

The CDR3 loop is CATSDLKTGVTYEQYF. CDR3 in DNA: TGTGCCACCAGTGATTTGAAGACAGGGGTTACCTACGAGCAGTACTTC. The chain carries TRBV24-1 and TRBJ2-7; the match to TRBD1 covers 8 bases. Germline CDR1 is KGHDR and CDR2 is SFDVKD. This CDR3 region has 16 residues. J gave up 2 bases and V 0 bases, and 5 bases lay outside the gene matches.

The V gene is TRBV28, the J gene TRBJ1-2; possibly TRBD1 for D (5 bases). V gave up 5 bases and J gave up 0 bases, with 19 bases separating them. Germline V gene sequence: CDR1 MDHEN, CDR2 SYDVKM. CDR3 length equals 17 residues. The DNA of the CDR3 is TGTGCCAGCAGTCCCCGGACACTCAGGCGGACTAACTATGGCTACACCTTC. Translating it yields CASSPRTLRRTNYGYTF.

This clone has a single count. The chain uses TRBV7-2 and TRBJ2-2; 9 bases map to TRBD1. CDR1 SGHTA and CDR2 FQGNSA come from the germline V gene. The CDR3 is 15 amino acids. J was trimmed by 0 bases and V by 7 bases; bases with no gene match: 3. In nucleotides, the CDR3 is TGTGCCAGCAACGGACAGGGGACGAACACCGGGGAGCTGTTTTTT. This encodes CASNGQGTNTGELFF.

The rearrangement uses TRBV7-6 and TRBJ1-6, with 8 bases lining up with TRBD1. The CDR3 contains 15 residues. V lost 5 bases, J lost 4 bases, and 4 bases stayed unmatched. Germline lookup yields CDR1 SGHVS and CDR2 FNYEAQ. The CDR3 DNA reads TGTGCCAGCAGCCACCGGGACAGGTATAATTCACCCCTCCACTTT. Amino acids: CASSHRDRYNSPLHF.

The genes are TRBV6-6 and TRBJ2-1, with D uncertain. Germline V CDR1 and CDR2: MNHNY, SVGAGI (reference sequence). Trimming shortened V by 6 bases and J by 3 bases, and 9 bases separated the two germline ends. The CDR3 is made up of 13 amino acids. CDR3 residues: CASRTPNYNEQFF. CDR3 in DNA: TGTGCCAGCAGGACTCCTAACTACAATGAGCAGTTCTTC.

The rearrangement joins TRBV3-1 (or the pseudogene TRBV3-2) to TRBJ2-1, with D maybe TRBD2 (5 bases). The CDR3 covers 15 residues. V was pared by 0 bases and J by 6 bases, with 12 bases between. Germline assignment: CDR1 LGHDT and CDR2 YNNKEL (reference sequence). As DNA, the CDR3 is TGTGCCAGCAGCCAAGACGGGAACCTGCTCAATGAGCAGTTCTTC. It yields the protein CASSQDGNLLNEQFF.

This clone has only one observation. The chain combines TRBV5-4 with TRBJ2-7; 9 bases match TRBD1. The CDR3 spans 17 residues. Germline loops: CDR1 SGHNT, CDR2 YYREEE (reference sequence). After removal of 2 bases from V and 0 bases from J, the junction contained 9 bases not matched to a gene. In DNA form, the CDR3 reads TGTGCCAGCAGCTTCCCGAAACAGGGGGCAACCTCCTACGAGCAGTACTTC. It codes for CASSFPKQGATSYEQYF.

V usage is TRBV18 and J usage is TRBJ2-1; 10 positions agree with TRBD2. With 4 bases clipped from V and 4 bases from J, the junction kept 7 bases outside the gene matches. The CDR3 contains 16 residues. Germline CDR1 is KGHSH and CDR2 is LQKENI. CDR3 sequence: CASSHRTSGNYNEQFF. The CDR3 DNA reads TGTGCCAGCTCACATAGGACTAGCGGAAATTACAATGAGCAGTTCTTC.

The rearrangement joins TRBV3-1 (or the pseudogene TRBV3-2) to TRBJ1-6, with D maybe TRBD1 (6 bases). V lost 4 bases, J lost 9 bases, and 13 bases lay in between. The CDR3 extends over 14 amino acids. From germline, CDR1 is LGHDT and CDR2 YNNKEL (reference sequence). CDR3 amino acids: CASSPRTVLSPLHF. The CDR3 DNA reads TGTGCCAGCAGCCCGCGGACAGTCCTTTCACCCCTCCACTTT.

The chain carries TRBV5-1 and TRBJ1-1; no firm D call. This CDR3 spans 15 amino acids. V was pared by 4 bases and J by 1 base, with 14 bases between. Germline V gene data show CDR1 as SGHRS and CDR2 as YFSETQ. The DNA of the CDR3 is TGCGCCAGCAGCCAGCTAGCAGAGGCGAACACTGAAGCTTTCTTT. Translation gives CASSQLAEANTEAFF.

The J gene is TRBJ2-3, the V gene TRBV6-6, with 9 bases matching TRBD2. Per the germline V gene, CDR1 is MNHNY and CDR2 is SVGAGI (reference sequence). The CDR3 totals 13 residues. V dropped 8 bases and J dropped 6; count of bases not matched to a gene: 6. CDR3 region: CASFRAGGDTQYF. The CDR3 coding sequence is TGTGCCAGCTTCAGAGCGGGAGGTGATACGCAGTATTTT.

This clone was recorded once. The chain uses TRBV7-7 and TRBJ2-2; 7 bases map to TRBD1. The CDR3 covers 14 residues. V dropped 6 bases and J dropped 4; count of bases not matched to a gene: 5. The germline gives CDR1 SSHAT, CDR2 FNYEAQ (reference sequence). CDR3 sequence reads: CASSSGTVTGELFF. DNA of the CDR3: TGTGCCAGCAGTTCCGGGACAGTCACCGGGGAGCTGTTTTTT.

V usage is TRBV7-2 and J usage is TRBJ2-3, with TRBD2 matching over 10 bases. The CDR3 consists of 18 residues. CDR1 is SGHTA and CDR2 is FQGNSA in the germline V gene. The V gene end was trimmed by 5 bases and the J gene end by 4 bases; junction bases not matched to a gene: 15. CDR3 nucleotide sequence: TGTGCCAGCAGCCCCCAAGGGTCTAGCGGGGGCAGGCCAGATACGCAGTATTTT. This encodes CASSPQGSSGGRPDTQYF.

The rearrangement uses TRBV5-1 and TRBJ2-1, with 10 nucleotides matching TRBD2. Germline-derived CDR1 and CDR2 are SGHRS and YFSETQ. CDR3 size: 16 residues. Losses at the gene ends were 1 base for V and 4 bases for J; bases not matched to a gene: 5. The DNA of the CDR3 is TGCGCCAGCAGCTTGATGCCAGCGGGGGGGTACAATGAGCAGTTCTTC. Its translation is CASSLMPAGGYNEQFF.

This chain connects TRBV18 to TRBJ1-1; 7 bases match TRBD1. Trimming removed 2 bases from V and 8 bases from J; junction bases left unmatched: 14. The CDR3 is 16 amino acids. CDR1 is KGHSH and CDR2 is LQKENI in the germline V gene. Here the CDR3 DNA reads TGTGCCAGCTCACCAAACATGCTCGACAGGGCCATAGAAGCTTTCTTT. This codes for CASSPNMLDRAIEAFF.